Presented here are 9 T cell receptor beta chains from one specimen sequenced in a study of T cell responses to AZD1222 COVID-19 vaccine. Clones were read by immunoSEQ multiplex PCR, and TCRdb kept only the in-frame ones, dropping some. The data hold 80,000 to 100,000 clones, with around 89% observed a single time. The sequenced sample was peripheral blood, obtained 28 days after the second AZD1222 dose. Every receptor here comes from an adult who received the AZD1222 COVID-19 vaccine.

V and J are TRBV15 and TRBJ2-3, with D perhaps TRBD2 (6 bases). Germline V CDR1 and CDR2: LNHNV, YYDKDF (reference sequence). Trimming removed 5 bases at V and 2 bases at J, with 14 bases between. This CDR3 spans 15 amino acids. CDR3 bases: TGTGCCACCAGCCGCGGGACCTCTCCCACAGATACGCAGTATTTT. Amino acids: CATSRGTSPTDTQYF.

V is TRBV6-4 and J is TRBJ2-2; the D gene is possibly TRBD2 (6 bases). This CDR3 is built from 13 residues. The V end was cut by 8 bases, the J end by 4 bases, with 11 bases between. Per germline, CDR1 MRHNA and CDR2 SNTAGT. CDR3 loop: CASAAGSTGELFF. As DNA, the CDR3 is TGTGCCAGCGCGGCGGGATCCACCGGGGAGCTGTTTTTT.

CDR3 coding DNA: TGTGCCAGCAGCCGATTTACAGCGAACACTGAAGCTTTCTTT. Translating it yields CASSRFTANTEAFF. The chain joins TRBV3-1 (or the pseudogene TRBV3-2) to TRBJ1-1; D is unclear. Germline lookup yields CDR1 LGHDT and CDR2 YNNKEL (reference sequence). There are 14 residues in the CDR3. V lost 4 bases, J lost 1 base, and 10 bases lay in between.

This clone was observed once. The genes are TRBV5-1 and TRBJ2-7, with TRBD2 matching over 10 bases. Losses at the gene ends were 3 bases for V and 3 bases for J; bases not matched to a gene: 3. The CDR3 has 14 residues. Germline V gives CDR1 SGHRS, CDR2 YFSETQ. The DNA for the CDR3 is TGCGCCAGCAGCTCAGCTAGCGGGAGCTACGAGCAGTACTTC. This codes for CASSSASGSYEQYF.

V gene TRBV7-8 combines with J gene TRBJ2-7; D might be TRBD2 (5 bases). With 1 base removed from V and 7 bases from J, the gap between germline ends came to 14 bases. Germline V lookup: CDR1 SGHVS, CDR2 FQNEAQ. The CDR3 is 14 amino acids. This chain's CDR3 is CASSLGSGEREQYF. DNA for the CDR3: TGTGCCAGCAGCTTAGGATCCGGGGAACGGGAGCAGTACTTC.

The table lists this clone with a count of one. The rearrangement uses TRBV6-6 and TRBJ1-1; no firm D call. Germline CDR1 is MNHNY and CDR2 is SVGAGI (reference sequence). The V gene lost 5 bases and the J gene lost 3 bases, with 28 bases spanning the gap. The CDR3 is made up of 19 amino acids. In DNA form, the CDR3 reads TGTGCCAGCAGTCGCCTAGTCCGGGCACCCGGGAAAAAAGACACTGAAGCTTTCTTT. Its translation: CASSRLVRAPGKKDTEAFF.

V usage is TRBV7-2 and J usage is TRBJ2-1, with D possibly called TRBD1 or TRBD2 (5 bases each). CDR1 is SGHTA and CDR2 is FQGNSA in the germline V gene. The CDR3 runs 14 residues. Deletions cut 1 base from V and 6 bases from J, with 10 bases between. The CDR3 loop reads CASSLDGGGNEQFF. CDR3 sequence (DNA): TGTGCCAGCAGCTTAGATGGGGGTGGCAATGAGCAGTTCTTC.

The chain employs TRBV5-1 and TRBJ2-7; D uncertain. The CDR3 is made up of 11 amino acids. Germline V gene lookup returns CDR1 SGHRS and CDR2 YFSETQ. Trimming removed 6 bases at V and 2 bases at J, with 6 bases between. Here the CDR3 DNA reads TGCGCCAGCAACGGGCCCTACGAGCAGTACTTC. It encodes CASNGPYEQYF.

The J gene is TRBJ2-7, the V gene TRBV5-1, with D possibly matching TRBD1 (6 bases). Germline V gene lookup returns CDR1 SGHRS and CDR2 YFSETQ. V lost 4 bases and J 4 bases, leaving 9 bases between the germline ends. This CDR3 spans 12 amino acids. The CDR3 DNA reads TGCGCCAGCAGCAATGGACAGTACGAGCAGTACTTC. Protein: CASSNGQYEQYF.